The clone carrying this T cell receptor (beta chain) was found a few times. There are 13 residues in the CDR3. Trimming cost V 6 bases and J 3 bases, with 11 bases left between them. The germline V gene encodes CDR1 MNHNS and CDR2 SASEGT. The source of the sample is a study of CD4+ T cells in melanoma. Generated by immunoSEQ multiplex PCR, the TCRdb table keeps only in-frame clones and is missing some. This repertoire shows around 13,000 clones, around 68% found once; its top ten account for about a sixth. The chain joins TRBV6-1 to TRBJ1-1; no definite D call. The material sequenced was cells from a culture (not recorded whether cultured in vitro). The receptor's source is a human donor with melanoma. The CDR3 region has the DNA TGTGCCAGCAGGCGGCAGGAGTACACTGAAGCTTTCTTT. Amino acids: CASRRQEYTEAFF.